Following are 2 T cell receptor beta chains from one sample sequenced in a study of OX40 agonist ivuxolimab in advanced cancers. The repertoire was sequenced with immunoSEQ multiplex PCR; TCRdb's copy has only in-frame clones and lacks some. The data hold around 69,000 clones, with around nine tenths observed a single time. The sequencing used CD4+ or CD8+ T cells sorted from blood, collected in a trial of the OX40 agonist ivuxolimab. The receptors come from an adult with an advanced solid tumor such as melanoma, head and neck, liver or kidney cancer.

The V and J genes are TRBV7-2 and TRBJ2-2; unclear D gene. This CDR3 is built from 12 residues. Germline V gives CDR1 SGHTA, CDR2 FQGNSA. Trimming left V 7 bases short and J 6 bases short, with 9 bases between. CDR3 sequence (DNA): TGTGCCAGCACCTTGGATCCCGGGGAGCTGTTTTTT. Protein sequence: CASTLDPGELFF.

This CDR3 is CASSPARTGALDTQYF. The CDR3 region has the DNA TGTGCCAGCAGTCCCGCCCGGACAGGCGCCTTGGATACGCAGTATTTT. V gene TRBV28 combines with J gene TRBJ2-3; TRBD1 matches 7 bases. CDR1 and CDR2 (germline): MDHEN, SYDVKM. The trim removed 5 bases at V and 6 bases at J, leaving 14 bases unmatched. This CDR3 is built from 16 residues.